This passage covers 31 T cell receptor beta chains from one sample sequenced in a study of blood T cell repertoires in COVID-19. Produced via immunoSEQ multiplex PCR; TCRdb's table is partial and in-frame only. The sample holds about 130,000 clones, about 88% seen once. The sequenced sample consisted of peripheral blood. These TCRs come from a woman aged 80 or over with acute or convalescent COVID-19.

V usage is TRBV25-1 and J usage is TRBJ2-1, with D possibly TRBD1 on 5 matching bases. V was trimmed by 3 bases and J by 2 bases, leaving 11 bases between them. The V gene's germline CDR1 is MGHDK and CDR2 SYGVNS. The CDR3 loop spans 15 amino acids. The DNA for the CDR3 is TGTGCCAGCAGTGATACAGGTTTGACCTACAATGAGCAGTTCTTC. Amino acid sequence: CASSDTGLTYNEQFF.

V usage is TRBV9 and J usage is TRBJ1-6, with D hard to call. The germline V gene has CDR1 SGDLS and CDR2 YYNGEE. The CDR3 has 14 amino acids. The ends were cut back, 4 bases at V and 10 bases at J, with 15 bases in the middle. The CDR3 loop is CASSPSGERSPLHF. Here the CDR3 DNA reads TGTGCCAGCAGCCCGAGTGGGGAGCGCTCACCCCTCCACTTT. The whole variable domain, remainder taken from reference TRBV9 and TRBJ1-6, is DSGVTQTPKHLITATGQRVTLRCSPRSGDLSVYWYQQSLDQGLQFLIQYYNGEERAKGNILERFSAQQFPDLHSELNLSSLELGDSALYFCASSPSGERSPLHFGNGTRLTVT.

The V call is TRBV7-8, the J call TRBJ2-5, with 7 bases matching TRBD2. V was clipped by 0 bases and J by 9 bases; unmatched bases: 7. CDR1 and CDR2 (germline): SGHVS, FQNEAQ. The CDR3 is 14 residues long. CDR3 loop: CASSLAGTTRAQYF. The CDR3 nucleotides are TGTGCCAGCAGCTTAGCCGGGACTACCAGGGCCCAGTACTTC. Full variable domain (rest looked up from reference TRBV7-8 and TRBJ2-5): GAGVSQSPRYKVAKRGQDVALRCDPISGHVSLFWYQQALGQGPEFLTYFQNEAQLDKSGLPSDRFFAERPEGSVSTLKIQRTQQEDSAVYLCASSLAGTTRAQYFGPGTRLLVL.

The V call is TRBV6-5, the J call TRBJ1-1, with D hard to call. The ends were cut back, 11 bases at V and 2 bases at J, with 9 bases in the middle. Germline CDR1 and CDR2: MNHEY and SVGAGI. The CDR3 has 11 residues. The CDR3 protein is CAAGSNTEAFF. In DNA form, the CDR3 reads TGTGCCGCCGGGTCAAACACTGAAGCTTTCTTT.

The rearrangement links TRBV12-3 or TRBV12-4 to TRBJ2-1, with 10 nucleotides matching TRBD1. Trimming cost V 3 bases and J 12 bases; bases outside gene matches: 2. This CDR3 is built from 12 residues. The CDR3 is CASSLTGGLQFF. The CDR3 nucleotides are TGTGCCAGCAGTTTGACAGGGGGCTTGCAGTTCTTC.

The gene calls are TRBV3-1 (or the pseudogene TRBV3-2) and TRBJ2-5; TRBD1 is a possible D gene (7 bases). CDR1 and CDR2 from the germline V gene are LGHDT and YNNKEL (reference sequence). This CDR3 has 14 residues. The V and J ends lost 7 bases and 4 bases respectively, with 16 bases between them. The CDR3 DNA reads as TGTGCCAGCAAGCGCAGGGGGGCCCGAGAGACCCAGTACTTC. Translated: CASKRRGARETQYF.

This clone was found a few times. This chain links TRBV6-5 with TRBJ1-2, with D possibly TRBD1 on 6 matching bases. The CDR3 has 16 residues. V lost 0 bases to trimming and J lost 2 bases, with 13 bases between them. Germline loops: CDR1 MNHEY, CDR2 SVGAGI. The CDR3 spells CASSYSTGRGNYGYTF. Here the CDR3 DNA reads TGTGCCAGCAGTTACTCGACAGGCCGGGGAAACTATGGCTACACCTTC.

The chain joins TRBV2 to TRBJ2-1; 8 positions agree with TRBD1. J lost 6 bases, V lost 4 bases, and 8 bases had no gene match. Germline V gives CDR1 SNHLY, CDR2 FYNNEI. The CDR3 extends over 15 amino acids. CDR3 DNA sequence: TGTGCCAGCAGTGCCCGACAGGGGACCCCCAATGAGCAGTTCTTC. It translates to CASSARQGTPNEQFF. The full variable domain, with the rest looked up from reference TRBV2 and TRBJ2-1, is EPEVTQTPSHQVTQMGQEVILRCVPISNHLYFYWYRQILGQKVEFLVSFYNNEISEKSEIFDDQFSVERPDGSNFTLKIRSTKLEDSAMYFCASSARQGTPNEQFFGPGTRLTVL.

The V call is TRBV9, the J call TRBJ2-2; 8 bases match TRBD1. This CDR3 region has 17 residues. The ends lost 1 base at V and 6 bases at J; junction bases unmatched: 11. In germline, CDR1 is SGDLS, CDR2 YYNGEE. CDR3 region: CASSVLGGQGRSGELFF. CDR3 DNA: TGTGCCAGCAGCGTACTGGGTGGACAGGGTCGTTCCGGGGAGCTGTTTTTT.

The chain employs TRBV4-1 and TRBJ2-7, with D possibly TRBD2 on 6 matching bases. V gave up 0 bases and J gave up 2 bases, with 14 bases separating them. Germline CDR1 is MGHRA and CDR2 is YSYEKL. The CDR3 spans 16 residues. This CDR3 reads CASSQEYSGLTYEQYF. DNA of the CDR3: TGCGCCAGCAGCCAAGAGTATAGCGGACTAACCTACGAGCAGTACTTC.

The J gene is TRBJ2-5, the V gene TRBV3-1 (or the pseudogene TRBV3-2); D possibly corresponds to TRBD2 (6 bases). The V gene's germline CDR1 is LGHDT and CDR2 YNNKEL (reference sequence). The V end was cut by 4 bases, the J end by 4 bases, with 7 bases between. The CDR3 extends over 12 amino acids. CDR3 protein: CASSPGGETQYF. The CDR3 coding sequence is TGTGCCAGCAGCCCCGGGGGAGAGACCCAGTACTTC.

CDR3 residues: CASSDFGTSGDTQYF. CDR3 DNA sequence: TGTGCCAGCAGCGATTTCGGGACTAGCGGGGATACGCAGTATTTT. The chain couples TRBV7-2 to TRBJ2-3; 12 bases line up with TRBD2. Germline loops: CDR1 SGHTA, CDR2 FQGNSA. V lost 5 bases and J lost 6; bases outside the gene matches: 6. CDR3 length equals 15 residues.

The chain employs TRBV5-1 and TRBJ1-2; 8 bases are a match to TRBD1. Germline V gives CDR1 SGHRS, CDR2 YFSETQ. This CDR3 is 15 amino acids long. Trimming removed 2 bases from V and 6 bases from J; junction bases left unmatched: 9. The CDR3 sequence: CASSFGQGGEHGYTF. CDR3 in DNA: TGCGCCAGCAGCTTCGGACAGGGAGGGGAACATGGCTACACCTTC.

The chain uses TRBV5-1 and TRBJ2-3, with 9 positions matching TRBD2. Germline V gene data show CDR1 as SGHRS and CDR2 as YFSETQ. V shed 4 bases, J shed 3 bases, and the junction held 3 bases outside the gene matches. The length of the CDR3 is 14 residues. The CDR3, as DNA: TGCGCCAGCAGCCCGACTAGCGGAACAGATACGCAGTATTTT. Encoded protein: CASSPTSGTDTQYF.

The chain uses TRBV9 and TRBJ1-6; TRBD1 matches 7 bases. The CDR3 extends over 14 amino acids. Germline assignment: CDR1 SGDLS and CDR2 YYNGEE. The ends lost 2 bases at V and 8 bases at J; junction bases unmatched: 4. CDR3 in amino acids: CASSVRQGDSPLHF. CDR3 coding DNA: TGTGCCAGCAGCGTCCGACAGGGAGATTCACCCCTCCACTTT.

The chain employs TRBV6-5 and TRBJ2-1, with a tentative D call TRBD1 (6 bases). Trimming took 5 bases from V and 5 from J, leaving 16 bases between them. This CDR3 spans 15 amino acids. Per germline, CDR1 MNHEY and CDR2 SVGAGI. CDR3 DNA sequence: TGTGCCAGCAGTCGGGACACCGGAGGCCACAATGAGCAGTTCTTC. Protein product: CASSRDTGGHNEQFF.

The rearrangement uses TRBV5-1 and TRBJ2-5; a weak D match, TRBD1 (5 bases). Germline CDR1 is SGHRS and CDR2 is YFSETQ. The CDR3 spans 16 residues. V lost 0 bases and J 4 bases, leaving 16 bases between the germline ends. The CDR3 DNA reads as TGCGCCAGCAGCTTGGTAACAGGACAACCATTAGAGACCCAGTACTTC. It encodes CASSLVTGQPLETQYF.

CDR3 sequence (DNA): TGTGCCAGCAGCTTGGGTGGACACCGCAATCAGCCCCAGCATTTT. This encodes CASSLGGHRNQPQHF. The rearrangement links TRBV5-8 to TRBJ1-5, with D possibly matching TRBD1 (5 bases). The CDR3 sequence is 15 residues long. Trimming cost V 0 bases and J 2 bases, with 9 bases left between them. Looked up from germline, CDR1 is SGHTS and CDR2 is YDEGEE.

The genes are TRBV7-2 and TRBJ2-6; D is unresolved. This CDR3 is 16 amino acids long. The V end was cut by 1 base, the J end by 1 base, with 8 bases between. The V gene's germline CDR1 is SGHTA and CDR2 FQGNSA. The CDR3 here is CASSLDIGSGANVLTF. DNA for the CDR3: TGTGCCAGCAGCTTAGATATCGGTTCTGGGGCCAACGTCCTGACTTTC.

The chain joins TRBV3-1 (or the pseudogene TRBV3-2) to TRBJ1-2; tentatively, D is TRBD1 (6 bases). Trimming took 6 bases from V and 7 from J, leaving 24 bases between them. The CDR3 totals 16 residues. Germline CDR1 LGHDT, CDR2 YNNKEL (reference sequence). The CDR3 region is CASSKDRANTRSGYTF. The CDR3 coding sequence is TGTGCCAGCAGTAAGGACAGAGCGAACACAAGGAGTGGCTACACCTTC.

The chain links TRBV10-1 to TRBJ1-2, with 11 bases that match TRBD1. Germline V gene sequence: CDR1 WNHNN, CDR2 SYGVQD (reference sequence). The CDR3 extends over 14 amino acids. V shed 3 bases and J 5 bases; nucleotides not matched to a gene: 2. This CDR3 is CASSDGTGGYGYTF. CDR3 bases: TGCGCCAGCAGTGATGGGACAGGGGGTTATGGCTACACCTTC.

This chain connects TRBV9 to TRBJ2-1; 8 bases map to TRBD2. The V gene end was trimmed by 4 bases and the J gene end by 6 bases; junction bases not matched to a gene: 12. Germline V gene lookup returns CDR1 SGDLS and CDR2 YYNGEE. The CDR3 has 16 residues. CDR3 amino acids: CASSPGITGGLNEQFF. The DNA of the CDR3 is TGTGCCAGCAGCCCCGGCATAACGGGGGGGCTCAATGAGCAGTTCTTC. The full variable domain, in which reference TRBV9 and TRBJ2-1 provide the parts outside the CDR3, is DSGVTQTPKHLITATGQRVTLRCSPRSGDLSVYWYQQSLDQGLQFLIQYYNGEERAKGNILERFSAQQFPDLHSELNLSSLELGDSALYFCASSPGITGGLNEQFFGPGTRLTVL.

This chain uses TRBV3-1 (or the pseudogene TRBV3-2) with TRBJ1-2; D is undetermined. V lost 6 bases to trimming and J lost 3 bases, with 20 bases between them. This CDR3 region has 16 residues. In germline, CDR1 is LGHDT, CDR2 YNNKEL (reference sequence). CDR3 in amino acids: CASSRRGSLSDYGYTF. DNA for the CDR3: TGTGCCAGCAGTCGACGAGGTTCCTTGAGTGACTATGGCTACACCTTC.

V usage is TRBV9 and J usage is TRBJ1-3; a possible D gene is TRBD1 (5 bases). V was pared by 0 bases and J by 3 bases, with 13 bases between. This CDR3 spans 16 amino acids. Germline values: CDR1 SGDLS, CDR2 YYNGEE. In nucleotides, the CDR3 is TGTGCCAGCAGCGTAGAACAGGCCTACCGTGGAAACACCATATATTTT. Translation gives CASSVEQAYRGNTIYF.

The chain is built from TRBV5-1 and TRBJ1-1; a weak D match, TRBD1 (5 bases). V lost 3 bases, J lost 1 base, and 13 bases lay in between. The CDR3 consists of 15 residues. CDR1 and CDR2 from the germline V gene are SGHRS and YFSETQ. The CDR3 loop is CASSSPGGGNTEAFF. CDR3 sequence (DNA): TGCGCCAGCAGCTCTCCCGGGGGGGGGAACACTGAAGCTTTCTTT.

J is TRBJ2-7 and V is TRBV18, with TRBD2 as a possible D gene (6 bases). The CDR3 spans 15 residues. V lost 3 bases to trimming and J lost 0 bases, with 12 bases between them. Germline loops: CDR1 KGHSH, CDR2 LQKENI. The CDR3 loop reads CASSPGTGGSYEQYF. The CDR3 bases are TGTGCCAGCTCACCCGGGACCGGGGGCTCCTACGAGCAGTACTTC.

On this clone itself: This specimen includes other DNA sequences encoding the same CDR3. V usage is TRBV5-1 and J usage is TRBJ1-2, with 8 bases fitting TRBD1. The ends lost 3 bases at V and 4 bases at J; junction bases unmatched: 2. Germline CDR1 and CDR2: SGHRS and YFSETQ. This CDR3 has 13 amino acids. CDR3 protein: CASSSGQGYGYTF. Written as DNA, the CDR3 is TGCGCCAGCAGCTCCGGACAGGGCTATGGCTACACCTTC.

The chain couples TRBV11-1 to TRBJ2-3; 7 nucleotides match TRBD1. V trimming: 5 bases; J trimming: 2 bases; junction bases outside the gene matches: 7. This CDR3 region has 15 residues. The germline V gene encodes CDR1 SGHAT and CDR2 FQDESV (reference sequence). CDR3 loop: CASSRQGHYTDTQYF. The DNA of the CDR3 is TGTGCCAGCAGCCGACAGGGCCACTACACAGATACGCAGTATTTT.

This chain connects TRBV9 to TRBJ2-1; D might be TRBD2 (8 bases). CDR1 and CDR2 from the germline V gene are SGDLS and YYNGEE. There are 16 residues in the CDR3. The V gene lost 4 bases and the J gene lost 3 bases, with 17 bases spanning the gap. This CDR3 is CASSSGGGTVYNEQFF. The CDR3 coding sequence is TGTGCCAGCAGCTCGGGAGGGGGGACAGTCTACAATGAGCAGTTCTTC.

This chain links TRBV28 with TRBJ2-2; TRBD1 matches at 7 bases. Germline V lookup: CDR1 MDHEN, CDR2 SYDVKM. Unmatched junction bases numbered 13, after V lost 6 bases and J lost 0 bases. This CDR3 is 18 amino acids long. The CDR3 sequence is CASRRTGTAISNTGELFF. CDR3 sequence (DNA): TGTGCCAGCAGAAGGACTGGGACAGCCATTTCGAACACCGGGGAGCTGTTTTTT.

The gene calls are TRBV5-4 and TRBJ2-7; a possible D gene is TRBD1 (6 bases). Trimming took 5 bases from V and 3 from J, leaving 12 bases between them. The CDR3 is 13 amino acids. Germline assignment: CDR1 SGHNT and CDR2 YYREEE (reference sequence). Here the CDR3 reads CASSSTGLYEQYF. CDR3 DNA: TGTGCCAGCAGTTCGACAGGACTCTACGAGCAGTACTTC. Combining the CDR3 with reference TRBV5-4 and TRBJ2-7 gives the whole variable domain ETGVTQSPTHLIKTRGQQVTLRCSSQSGHNTVSWYQQALGQGPQFIFQYYREEENGRGNFPPRFSGLQFPNYSSELNVNALELDDSALYLCASSSTGLYEQYFGPGTRLTVT.